This T cell receptor beta chain was identified during a study of graft-versus-host responses after intestinal transplantation. Background on the study: Every transplant recipient was induced with anti-thymocyte globulin, then maintained on tacrolimus and steroids for roughly 3 years.

CDR1 and CDR2 from the germline V gene are SGHRS and YFSETQ. The germline V and J ends were trimmed by 4 bases and 0 bases, with 2 bases remaining between them. This CDR3 has 12 residues. The study, taken as a whole, reports: Elevated graft-versus-host to host-versus-graft clonal ratios in allografts were recorded for patients with graft-donor T cell macrochimerism. Association was observed between peak circulating GvH clone levels and early post-transplant HvG declines.

Produced via immunoSEQ multiplex PCR; TCRdb's table is partial and in-frame only. This sample has more than 75,000 clones, with approximately 89% found just once. On this clone itself: Its antigen remains unidentified.

This receptor was taken from a human donor who was the organ donor for an intestinal transplant. The rearrangement joins TRBV5-1 to TRBJ2-1; no reliable D call. Source: unstimulated CD4+ T cells sorted from spleen or lymph node cells, taken before transplant. This CDR3 is CASSRSYNEQFF. CDR3 bases: TGCGCCAGCAGCCGCTCCTACAATGAGCAGTTCTTC.